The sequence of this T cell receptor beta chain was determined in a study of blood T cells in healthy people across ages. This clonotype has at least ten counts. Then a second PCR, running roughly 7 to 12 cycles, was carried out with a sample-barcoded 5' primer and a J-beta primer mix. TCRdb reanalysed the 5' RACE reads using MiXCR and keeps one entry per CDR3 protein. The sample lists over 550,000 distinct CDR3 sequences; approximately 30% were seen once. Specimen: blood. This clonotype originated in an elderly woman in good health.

This chain's CDR3 is CASRVRYDSNQPQHF. The CDR3 DNA reads as TGTGCCAGCAGGGTTCGGTACGATAGCAATCAGCCCCAGCATTTT. The V and J genes are TRBV6-5 and TRBJ1-5; D is undetermined. V was trimmed by 6 bases and J by 0 bases, leaving 12 bases between them. The germline V gene encodes CDR1 MNHEY and CDR2 SVGAGI. The CDR3 length is 15 residues.